The 12 T cell receptor beta chains presented below share a single source sample, sequenced in a study of regulatory T cells in long-lasting Graves disease. Time point: persistent/refractory GD, antithyroid drugs over 5 years with positive TRAb. Making the TCR library involved RNA that had been extracted from PBMCs. Libraries of TCR beta came from iRepertoire HTBI primers plus Arm-PCR of CDR3 regions. Using its own MiXCR run on the multiplex PCR reads, TCRdb lists one record per CDR3 protein. The profile shows about 660,000 distinct CDR3 sequences, about 30% of them singletons. This material consisted of peripheral blood mononuclear cells (PBMCs), taken when the disease was refractory, from a patient treated with antithyroid drugs. The receptor source for this set is a female donor with Graves disease.

This sequence joins TRBV2 and TRBJ1-2; D call uncertain. V was clipped by 4 bases and J by 4 bases, with 22 bases between them. CDR1 and CDR2 (germline): SNHLY, FYNNEI. This CDR3 has 17 amino acids. The CDR3 bases are TGTGCCAGCAGTGCAACTCCCGGGCTTCCTGGAACCTATGGCTACACCTTC. It codes for CASSATPGLPGTYGYTF.

About this clonotype itself: A much bigger clone sits one base away, suggesting this may be a read error. The chain uses TRBV2 and TRBJ1-5; 7 positions agree with TRBD1. V trimming: 7 bases; J trimming: 9 bases; junction bases outside the gene matches: 9. Germline-derived CDR1 and CDR2 are SNHLY and FYNNEI. The length of the CDR3 is 13 residues. The CDR3: CASKGQIDPPQHF. DNA of the CDR3: TGTGCCAGCAAGGGACAGATAGATCCGCCCCAGCATTTT.

The V call is TRBV7-3, the J call TRBJ2-7, with TRBD2 matching over 8 bases. CDR1 is SGHTA and CDR2 is FQGTGA in the germline V gene. The CDR3 length is 16 residues. V lost 5 bases to trimming and J lost 0 bases; unmatched junction nucleotides: 9. CDR3 loop: CASSDIAGSSSYEQYF. The CDR3 coding sequence is TGTGCCAGCAGCGATATAGCGGGGTCGAGCTCCTACGAGCAGTACTTC.

The chain employs TRBV19 and TRBJ2-7, with unresolved D. Trimming pared 3 bases from V and 0 bases from J, leaving 9 bases between. Germline CDR1 and CDR2: LNHDA and SQIVND (reference sequence). The CDR3 is 14 residues long. CDR3 sequence: CASSIKTSSYEQYF. Written as DNA, the CDR3 is TGTGCCAGTAGTATTAAGACATCCTCCTACGAGCAGTACTTC.

This clonotype was counted only a few times. The rearrangement uses TRBV5-4 and TRBJ2-2, with TRBD2 identical over 8 bases. The J segment lost 5 bases and the V segment lost 4 bases, leaving 13 bases of the junction unmatched. CDR3 length: 17 amino acids. CDR1 is SGHNT, CDR2 YYREEE, per germline (reference sequence). The CDR3 is CASSATPRLALTGELFF. CDR3 sequence (DNA): TGTGCCAGCAGCGCTACCCCGAGACTAGCGTTAACCGGGGAGCTGTTTTTT.

This clonotype was detected ten times or more. The V gene is TRBV12-3 or TRBV12-4, the J gene TRBJ1-1, with D unresolved. CDR3 size: 15 residues. The ends were cut back, 5 bases at V and 0 bases at J, with 13 bases in the middle. CDR3 loop: CASSATGGMNTEAFF. CDR3 in DNA: TGTGCCAGCAGTGCTACGGGTGGCATGAACACTGAAGCTTTCTTT.

The chain carries TRBV29-1 and TRBJ1-2; D is possibly TRBD1 (5 bases). This CDR3 is built from 12 residues. In germline, CDR1 is SQVTM, CDR2 ANQGSEA. Trimming stripped 7 bases from V and 0 bases from J, with 9 bases between. The CDR3 DNA reads TGCAGCGCAAAGACAGCTAACTATGGCTACACCTTC. Residues: CSAKTANYGYTF. Based on the CDR3 plus reference TRBV29-1 and TRBJ1-2, the full variable domain is SAVISQKPSRDICQRGTSLTIQCQVDSQVTMMFWYRQQPGQSLTLIATANQGSEATYESGFVIDKFPISRPNLTFSTLTVSNMSPEDSSIYLCSAKTANYGYTFGSGTRLTVV.

The chain uses TRBV28 and TRBJ2-5, with TRBD1 as a possible D gene (5 bases). Germline assignment: CDR1 MDHEN and CDR2 SYDVKM. Trimming stripped 5 bases from V and 3 bases from J, with 10 bases between. The CDR3 sequence is 13 residues long. CDR3 sequence reads: CASSPDSEETQYF. The CDR3 DNA is TGTGCCAGCAGTCCAGACAGCGAAGAGACCCAGTACTTC.

This clonotype was counted between two and nine times. The rearrangement links TRBV6-8 to TRBJ2-7; the D gene is possibly TRBD1 (5 bases). Trimming removed 7 bases at V and 0 bases at J, with 7 bases between. This CDR3 is 12 amino acids long. Germline assignment: CDR1 MNHGY and CDR2 SAAAGT. The DNA of the CDR3 is TGTGCCAGCAAGGACACCTCCTACGAGCAGTACTTC. Translated: CASKDTSYEQYF.

With regard to this clonotype: Relative to the germline gene, one junction end is altered; a read error may explain this. The chain links TRBV5-1 to TRBJ1-1, with D maybe TRBD1 (5 bases). The CDR3 sequence is 14 residues long. Per germline, CDR1 SGHRS and CDR2 YFSETQ. The CDR3 sequence: CASSLDSQNTEAFF. CDR3 nucleotides: TGTGCCAGCAGCTTAGACAGCCAAAACACTGAAGCTTTCTTT.

This chain uses TRBV19 with TRBJ1-1; no firm D call. The ends were cut back, 2 bases at V and 1 base at J, with 5 bases in the middle. This CDR3 is built from 13 residues. Germline CDR1 is LNHDA and CDR2 is SQIVND (reference sequence). The chain's CDR3 is CASSINKNTEAFF. The CDR3 bases are TGTGCCAGTAGTATAAACAAGAACACTGAAGCTTTCTTT.

The chain joins TRBV6-2 or TRBV6-3 to TRBJ1-2; 8 bases align to TRBD1. The V gene's germline CDR1 is MNHEY and CDR2 SVGEGT. V lost 9 bases to trimming and J lost 1 base; unmatched junction nucleotides: 7. The CDR3 has 14 amino acids. The DNA of the CDR3 is TGTGCCAGTGAGACAGGGGCAGATAACTATGGCTACACCTTC. This encodes CASETGADNYGYTF.